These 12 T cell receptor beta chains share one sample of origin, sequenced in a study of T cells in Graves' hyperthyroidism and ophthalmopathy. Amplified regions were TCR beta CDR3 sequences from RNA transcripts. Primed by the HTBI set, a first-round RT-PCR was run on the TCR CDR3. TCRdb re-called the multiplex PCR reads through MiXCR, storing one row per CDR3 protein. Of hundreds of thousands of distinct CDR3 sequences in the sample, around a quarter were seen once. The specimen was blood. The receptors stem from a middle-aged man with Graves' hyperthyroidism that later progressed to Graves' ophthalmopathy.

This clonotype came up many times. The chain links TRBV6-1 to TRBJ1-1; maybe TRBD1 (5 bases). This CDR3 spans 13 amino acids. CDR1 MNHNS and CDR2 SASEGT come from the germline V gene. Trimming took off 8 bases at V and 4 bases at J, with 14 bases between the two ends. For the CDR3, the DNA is TGTGCCAGCCAGGGTTCTTTGAGCACTGAAGCTTTCTTT. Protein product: CASQGSLSTEAFF.

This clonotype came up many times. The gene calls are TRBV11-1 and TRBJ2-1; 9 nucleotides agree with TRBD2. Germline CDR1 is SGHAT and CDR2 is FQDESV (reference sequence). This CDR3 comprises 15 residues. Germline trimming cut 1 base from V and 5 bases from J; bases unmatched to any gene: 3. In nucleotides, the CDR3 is TGTGCCAGCAGCTTAGGGCTAGCGGGGAACAATGAGCAGTTCTTC. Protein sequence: CASSLGLAGNNEQFF.

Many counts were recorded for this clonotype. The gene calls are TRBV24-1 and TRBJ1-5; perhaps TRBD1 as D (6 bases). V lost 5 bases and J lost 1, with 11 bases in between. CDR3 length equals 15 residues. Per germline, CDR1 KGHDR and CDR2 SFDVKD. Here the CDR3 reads CATSGDTQSNQPQHF. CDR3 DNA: TGTGCCACCAGTGGGGACACCCAGAGCAATCAGCCCCAGCATTTT.

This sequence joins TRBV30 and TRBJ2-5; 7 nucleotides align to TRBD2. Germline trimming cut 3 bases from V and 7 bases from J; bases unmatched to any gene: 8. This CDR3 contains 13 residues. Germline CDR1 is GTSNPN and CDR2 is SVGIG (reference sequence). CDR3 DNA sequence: TGTGCCTGGAGCCCCGCGGGAGAGGCGACCCAGTACTTC. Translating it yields CAWSPAGEATQYF.

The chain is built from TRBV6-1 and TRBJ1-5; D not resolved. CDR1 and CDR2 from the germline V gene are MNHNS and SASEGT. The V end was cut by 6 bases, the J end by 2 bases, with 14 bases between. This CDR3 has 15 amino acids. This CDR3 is CASRSASLGNQPQHF. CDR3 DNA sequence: TGTGCCAGCAGATCCGCGTCTCTCGGCAATCAGCCCCAGCATTTT.

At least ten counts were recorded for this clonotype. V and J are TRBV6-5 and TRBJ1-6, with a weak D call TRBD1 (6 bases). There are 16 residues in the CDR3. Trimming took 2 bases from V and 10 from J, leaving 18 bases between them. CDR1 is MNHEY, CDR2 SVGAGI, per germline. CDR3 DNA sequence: TGTGCCAGCAGTTACGGGGGGCAAGGACGCGACTCACCCCTCCACTTT. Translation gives CASSYGGQGRDSPLHF.

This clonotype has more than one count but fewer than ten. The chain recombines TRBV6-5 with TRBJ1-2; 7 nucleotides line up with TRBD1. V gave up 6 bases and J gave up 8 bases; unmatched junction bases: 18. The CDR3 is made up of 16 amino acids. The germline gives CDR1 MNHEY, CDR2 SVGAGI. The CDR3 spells CASRPPLDRFIGGYTF. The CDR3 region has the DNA TGTGCCAGCAGACCGCCTTTGGACAGGTTCATCGGAGGCTACACCTTC.

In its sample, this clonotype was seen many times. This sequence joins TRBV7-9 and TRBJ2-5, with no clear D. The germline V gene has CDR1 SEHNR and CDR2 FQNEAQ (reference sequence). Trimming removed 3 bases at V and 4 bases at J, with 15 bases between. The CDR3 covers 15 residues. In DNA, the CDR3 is TGTGCCAGCAGCTTGAGGACCCCGTGGAGAGAGACCCAGTACTTC. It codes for CASSLRTPWRETQYF.

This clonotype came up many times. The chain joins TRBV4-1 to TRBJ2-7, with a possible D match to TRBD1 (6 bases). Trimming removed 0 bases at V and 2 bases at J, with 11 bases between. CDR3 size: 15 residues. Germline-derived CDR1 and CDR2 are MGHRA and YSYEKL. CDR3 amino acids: CASSQDRTVAYEQYF. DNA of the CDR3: TGCGCCAGCAGCCAAGACCGGACAGTCGCCTACGAGCAGTACTTC.

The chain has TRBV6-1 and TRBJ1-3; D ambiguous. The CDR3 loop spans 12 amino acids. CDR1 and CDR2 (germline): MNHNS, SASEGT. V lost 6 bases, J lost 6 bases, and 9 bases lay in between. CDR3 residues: CASSSVLNTIYF. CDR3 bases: TGTGCCAGCAGCTCAGTATTAAACACCATATATTTT.

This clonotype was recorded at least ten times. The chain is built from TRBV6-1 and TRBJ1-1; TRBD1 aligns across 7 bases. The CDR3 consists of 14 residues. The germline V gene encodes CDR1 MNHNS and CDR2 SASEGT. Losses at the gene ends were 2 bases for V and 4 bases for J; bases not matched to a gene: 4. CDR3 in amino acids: CASSEIRGGTEAFF. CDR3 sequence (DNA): TGTGCCAGCAGTGAAATCAGGGGGGGCACTGAAGCTTTCTTT.

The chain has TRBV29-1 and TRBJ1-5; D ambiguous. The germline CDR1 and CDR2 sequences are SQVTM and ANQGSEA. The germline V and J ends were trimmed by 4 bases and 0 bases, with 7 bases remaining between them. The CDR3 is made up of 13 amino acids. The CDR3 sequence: CSVGKGSNQPQHF. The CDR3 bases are TGCAGCGTTGGGAAGGGTAGCAATCAGCCCCAGCATTTT.